The TCR beta chain described here comes from a study of human T cells and chemical hapten exposure. Background on the study: It was small differences in pooled library volume that mainly caused per-sample TCR yields to vary. Study results and caveats: With regard to DPC sensitization, TCRs above 1 in 1000 frequency did not change.

CDR1 SGHVS and CDR2 FNYEAQ come from the germline V gene. The J segment lost 2 bases and the V segment lost 5 bases, leaving 8 bases of the junction unmatched. CDR3 length equals 15 residues. The time point here: healthy volunteer bleed at 6 weeks. Unfractionated whole blood served as the source for total RNA extraction. This clonotype appeared many times. The antigen is not known. During construction of the library, unique molecular identifiers were attached to individual cDNA molecules for quantitative, reproducible TCR counting. TCRdb re-called the RACE reads with MiXCR, one entry per CDR3 protein. The data contain roughly 80,000 distinct CDR3 sequences, 7% to 9.5% of them singletons.

The chain couples TRBV7-6 to TRBJ2-7; 8 nucleotides align to TRBD1. Sequencing used whole blood. This receptor was identified in a female donor in good health. Some clones in this sample may be carry-over from other donors' samples. The CDR3 sequence is CASSHGTGLTYEQYF. The CDR3 DNA sequence: TGTGCCAGCAGCCACGGGACAGGCCTAACCTACGAGCAGTACTTC.